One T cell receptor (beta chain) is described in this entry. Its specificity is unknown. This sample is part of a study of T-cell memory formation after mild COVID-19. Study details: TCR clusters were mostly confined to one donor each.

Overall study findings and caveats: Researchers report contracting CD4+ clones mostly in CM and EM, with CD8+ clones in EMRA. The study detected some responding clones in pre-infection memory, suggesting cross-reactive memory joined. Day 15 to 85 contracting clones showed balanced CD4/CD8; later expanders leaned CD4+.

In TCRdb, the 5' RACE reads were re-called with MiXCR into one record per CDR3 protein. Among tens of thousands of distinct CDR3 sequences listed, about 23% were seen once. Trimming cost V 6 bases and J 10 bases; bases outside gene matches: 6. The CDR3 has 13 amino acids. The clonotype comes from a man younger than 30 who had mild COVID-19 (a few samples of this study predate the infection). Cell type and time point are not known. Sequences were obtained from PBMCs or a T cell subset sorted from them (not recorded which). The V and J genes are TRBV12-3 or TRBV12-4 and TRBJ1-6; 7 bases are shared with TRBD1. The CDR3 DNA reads TGTGCCAGCAGGAACACAGGGGACTCACCCCTCCACTTT. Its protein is CASRNTGDSPLHF.